A selection of T cell receptor beta chains follows, all from one sample in a study of Tregs in tolerant kidney transplant recipients. TCRdb's copy holds only in-frame clones and misses some; the assay was immunoSEQ multiplex PCR. The data show just under 65,000 clones, 95% to 98% seen once. This sample comprised Tregs from blood, obtained before the transplant. The receptor set was obtained from a human donor who received a combined kidney and bone marrow transplant. CDR3s leave out the opening cysteine and the closing phenylalanine or tryptophan. Fields, in order: J gene, clone size, V gene, CDR3 length, CDR3 protein. Clone size is shown for a subset of rows, as once, few, many or a class of expanded clone.

>TRBJ2-2|.|TRBV28|12
ASSTTGGTGELF
>TRBJ1-1|.|TRBV14|11
ASSQAAYTEAF
>TRBJ2-1|once|TRBV7-9|12
ATRRAGLYNEQF
>TRBJ2-1|.|TRBV7-6|13
ASSVGTSGINEQF
>TRBJ1-2|.|TRBV7-2|12
ASSFLTGGYGYT
>TRBJ2-1|.|TRBV9|14
ASSGGLAGGYNEQF
>TRBJ2-7|.|TRBV9|12
ASSVDGSSYEQY
>TRBJ2-7|.|TRBV7-2|11
ASSLWTEYEQY
>TRBJ1-3|.|TRBV5-5|14
ASSLSDRLSGNTIY
>TRBJ2-7|.|TRBV19|11
AKTGQDRYEQY
>TRBJ1-3|.|TRBV19|12
ASSVGTAGNTIY
>TRBJ1-2|once|TRBV30|11
AWSGQGSFGYT
>TRBJ1-6|.|TRBV6-1|10
ASSETGLALH
>TRBJ2-1|.|TRBV5-4|14
ASSAWSGSLYNEQF
>TRBJ2-7|.|TRBV11-1|14
ASSLSPHRVVDEQY
>TRBJ2-3|.|TRBV12-2|10
ARDTSTDTQY
>TRBJ1-6|.|TRBV27|15
ASSLYGYRGGGSPLH
>TRBJ2-7|once|TRBV10-3|14
AISDPYRVEAYEQY
>TRBJ2-5|.|TRBV7-2|12
ASSPGQRLETQY
>TRBJ2-5|.|TRBV10-3|11
ASLAGGEETQY
>TRBJ1-2|.|TRBV29-1|9
STWRDYGYT
>TRBJ2-3|.|TRBV28|11
ASSFLGTDTQY
>TRBJ2-1|.|TRBV11-2|11
ASSYTTLAGVI
>TRBJ1-4|.|TRBV6-1|13
ASSESNRGNEKLF
>TRBJ2-2|.|TRBV2|12
ASRRGTHTGELF
>TRBJ2-3|once|TRBV28|14
ASSLSAAGGLNTQY
>TRBJ2-7|once|TRBV30|11
AWSVGRSYEQY
>TRBJ2-7|.|TRBV7-8|14
ASSLTSARSSYEQY
>TRBJ1-2|.|TRBV6-1|12
ASSVGRDTYGYT
>TRBJ1-2|.|TRBV4-2|13
ASSQEARENYGYT
>TRBJ1-1|.|TRBV7-2|17
ASSSDRYGGGKSGTEAF
>TRBJ1-1|.|TRBV6-5|11
ASSRTGQTEAF
>TRBJ1-1|.|TRBV6-1|11
ASSAQVNTEAF
>TRBJ2-2|.|TRBV4-3|14
ASRPLDRVGTGELF
>TRBJ2-2|.|TRBV30|13
AWGDRTANTGELF
>TRBJ2-3|.|TRBV13|14
ASSRPGSGRADTQY
>TRBJ2-1|.|TRBV5-1|13
ASSLTSGTYNEQF
>TRBJ2-5|.|TRBV11-2|15
ASSLGASGRREETQY
>TRBJ2-2|.|TRBV18|13
ASSPTGGPTGELF
>TRBJ2-3|.|TRBV5-1|17
ASSLKPGTSGRAADTQY
>TRBJ2-3|.|TRBV6-5|14
ASSLTGTDRADTQY
>TRBJ1-1|.|TRBV7-2|16
ASSLVFLGRGYSTEAF
>TRBJ2-1|.|TRBV4-2|10
ASSPRVNEQF
>TRBJ2-3|.|TRBV5-6|11
ASSRTLTDTQY
>TRBJ2-7|.|TRBV4-3|13
ASSSSLAGGYEQY
>TRBJ2-7|.|TRBV4-3|11
ASSQDQTYEQY
>TRBJ2-5|.|TRBV9|13
ASSVQGQGQETQY
>TRBJ1-2|.|TRBV30|12
AWSVGDIYYGYT
>TRBJ2-7|.|TRBV7-6|7
ASSLDRG
>TRBJ2-7|.|TRBV10-2|12
ASIPRAFQYEQY
>TRBJ2-5|.|TRBV7-2|13
ASSQGLAGSETQY
>TRBJ1-3|.|TRBV9|12
ASSGRDTGNTIY
>TRBJ1-5|.|TRBV5-8|15
ASSLPRDSASNQPQH
>TRBJ2-1|.|TRBV6-5|13
ASRTAGGPRNEQF
>TRBJ1-5|.|TRBV5-1|13
ASSLEGQGSQPQH
>TRBJ1-2|.|TRBV5-1|12
ASSLGSEAYGYT
>TRBJ1-2|.|TRBV19|10
ASSKQVYGYT
>TRBJ2-5|.|TRBV5-1|11
ASNSLGRETQY